Included here is one T cell receptor beta chain sequence, with context. Its antigen is unidentified. The data stem from a study of identical twins. The study's findings and limits: Invariant cells of the MAIT and iNKT types might have partly distorted the zero-insertion analyses. Excess sharing by twins proved weaker in beta out-of-frame sequences.

TCRdb reanalysed the 5' RACE reads using MiXCR and keeps one entry per CDR3 protein. The sample yields a few hundred thousand distinct CDR3 sequences, roughly a quarter seen once. CDR1 and CDR2 from the germline V gene are DFQATT and SNEGSKA (reference sequence). Trimming removed 1 base at V and 7 bases at J, with 13 bases between. The CDR3 is made up of 13 amino acids. These same records also appear under a second study, on T cells expressing NK-cell markers. From that study: Seven HCMV-seropositive donors and one seronegative donor made up the eight sequenced donors.

The specimen was CD4+ T cells sorted from blood. V is TRBV20-1 and J is TRBJ1-1, with TRBD1 as a possible D gene (5 bases). The TCR comes from a woman aged 18-29 years in good health. The CDR3 spells CSARGTSTVEAFF. The CDR3 region has the DNA TGCAGTGCTAGAGGCACATCGACAGTTGAAGCTTTCTTT.